A single sample gave rise to the 9 T cell receptor beta chains below, sequenced in a study of CD8+ T cells in alopecia areata. It was cDNA, reverse transcribed from extracted RNA, that served as the sequencing template. The table came from immunoSEQ multiplex PCR; TCRdb's copy has only in-frame clones and leaves some out. The repertoire holds about 180,000 clones, roughly 60% seen once, with approximately 1.7% in the top ten. The sample consisted of CD4+ T cells sorted from blood, taken at week 0. Receptor source: a human donor with alopecia areata.

The chain carries TRBV30 and TRBJ1-6, with TRBD1 matching 8 bases. Germline CDR1 and CDR2: GTSNPN and SVGIG (reference sequence). The CDR3 runs to 12 residues. V was pared by 4 bases and J by 12 bases, with 5 bases of the junction left unmatched. The CDR3 loop is CAWKQGGEPLHF. The CDR3 bases are TGTGCCTGGAAACAGGGGGGCGAACCCCTCCACTTT.

The rearrangement uses TRBV4-2 and TRBJ1-1; D is undetermined. CDR3 length: 14 residues. The V end was cut by 0 bases, the J end by 1 base, with 6 bases between. Germline V lookup: CDR1 LGHNA, CDR2 YNFKEQ. CDR3 protein: CASSQDGGNTEAFF. The CDR3 region has the DNA TGTGCCAGCAGCCAAGATGGAGGGAACACTGAAGCTTTCTTT.

CDR3 sequence reads: CASSLDTGPGSPLHF. CDR3 DNA: TGCGCCAGCAGCTTGGATACAGGTCCAGGATCACCCCTCCACTTT. This sequence joins TRBV5-1 and TRBJ1-6; D is perhaps TRBD1 (5 bases). The length of the CDR3 is 15 residues. Per the germline V gene, CDR1 is SGHRS and CDR2 is YFSETQ. Trimming removed 0 bases at V and 10 bases at J, with 14 bases between.

The sample holds a few counts of this clone. The sample contains more than one DNA sequence encoding this CDR3. The chain has TRBV29-1 and TRBJ1-1, with 7 bases aligning to TRBD1. J gave up 0 bases and V 7 bases, and 2 bases lay outside the gene matches. The CDR3 covers 12 residues. Germline assignment: CDR1 SQVTM and CDR2 ANQGSEA. CDR3 in DNA: TGCAGCGCGGGACAGATGAACACTGAAGCTTTCTTT. Its protein is CSAGQMNTEAFF.

The chain employs TRBV7-2 and TRBJ2-3; 14 nucleotides match TRBD2. From germline, CDR1 is SGHTA and CDR2 FQGNSA. V dropped 4 bases and J dropped 0; count of bases not matched to a gene: 6. This CDR3 region has 18 residues. The CDR3 nucleotides are TGTGCCAGCAGCTCTACCGGGACTAGCGGGGGCAGCACAGATACGCAGTATTTT. This codes for CASSSTGTSGGSTDTQYF.

The chain couples TRBV5-1 to TRBJ2-2; 7 nucleotides agree with TRBD1. The junction had 5 bases not matched to a gene; V was cut back by 0 bases and J by 0 bases. CDR1 is SGHRS and CDR2 is YFSETQ in the germline V gene. This CDR3 spans 17 amino acids. Here the CDR3 DNA reads TGCGCCAGCAGCTTGGCCGTAGGACAGGCGAACACCGGGGAGCTGTTTTTT. Translating it yields CASSLAVGQANTGELFF.

V gene TRBV5-6 combines with J gene TRBJ1-2; maybe TRBD1 (6 bases). Germline V lookup: CDR1 SGHDT, CDR2 YYEEEE. This CDR3 is 18 amino acids long. The V end lost 0 bases, the J end lost 3 bases, and 21 bases lay between the germline ends. Here the CDR3 reads CASSLAAGPRGLDYGYTF. CDR3 sequence (DNA): TGTGCCAGCAGCTTGGCTGCCGGTCCGCGGGGGCTGGACTATGGCTACACCTTC.

The rearrangement joins TRBV5-6 to TRBJ2-1; no clear D gene. This CDR3 has 14 residues. The ends were cut back, 4 bases at V and 4 bases at J, with 12 bases in the middle. From germline, CDR1 is SGHDT and CDR2 YYEEEE. The CDR3 sequence: CASSNTDWYNEQFF. CDR3 nucleotide sequence: TGTGCCAGCAGCAATACCGACTGGTACAATGAGCAGTTCTTC.

This chain joins TRBV25-1 and TRBJ1-2; D not certain. This CDR3 contains 13 residues. Germline CDR1 is MGHDK and CDR2 is SYGVNS. V was cut by 2 bases and J by 2 bases, with 6 bases left in between. The CDR3 loop is CASSEGFNYGYTF. The CDR3 bases are TGTGCCAGCAGTGAAGGATTCAACTATGGCTACACCTTC.